Below are 3 T cell receptor beta chains sequenced from a single sample in a study of T cell repertoires in cytomegalovirus infection. Via MiXCR, TCRdb re-called the reads, giving one row per CDR3 protein. The data hold around 71,000 distinct CDR3 sequences, with 40% observed a single time. These receptors have no known antigen. The specimen comprised CD8+ T cells from cultured PBMCs, sampled from culture after CMV antigen stimulation. These receptors were taken from a human donor in good health (CMV status not recorded). Some clones in this sample may be carry-over from other donors' samples.

This chain joins TRBV6-5 and TRBJ2-3; no reliable D call. Germline CDR1 and CDR2: MNHEY and SVGAGI. V dropped 8 bases and J dropped 6 bases, with 15 bases sitting between them. CDR3 length equals 13 residues. DNA of the CDR3: TGTGCCAGCCACCCGTCGACGGCTGATACGCAGTATTTT. Translation: CASHPSTADTQYF.

This clonotype was recorded at least ten times. The J gene is TRBJ2-7, the V gene TRBV12-3 or TRBV12-4; maybe TRBD1 (5 bases). This CDR3 has 15 residues. V was trimmed by 3 bases and J by 2 bases, leaving 14 bases between them. CDR3 protein: CASSFLGPPPYEQYF. The CDR3 DNA is TGTGCCAGCAGTTTTTTGGGGCCACCACCCTACGAGCAGTACTTC.

The genes are TRBV6-1 and TRBJ1-1; D uncertain. CDR3 length: 13 amino acids. V was pared by 5 bases and J by 1 base, with 8 bases between. CDR1 and CDR2 (germline): MNHNS, SASEGT. As DNA, the CDR3 is TGTGCCAGCAGTTACGAGTGGAACACTGAAGCTTTCTTT. It yields the protein CASSYEWNTEAFF.